This T cell receptor beta chain was obtained from a study of glioma-infiltrating T cells after dendritic cell vaccination. Overall study: Three intradermal dendritic cell vaccine injections were given every two weeks.

The table came from immunoSEQ multiplex PCR; TCRdb's copy has only in-frame clones and leaves some out. The data show under 100,000 clones, 79% seen once. Specimen: blood, collected before dendritic cell vaccination. The receptor was derived from a human donor with glioblastoma.

For the CDR3, the DNA is TGCAGCCCCCCTCCGGGTGGGACAGGGGCCTACGAGCAGTACTTC. Its translation is CSPPPGGTGAYEQYF. The chain combines TRBV29-1 with TRBJ2-5; the match to TRBD1 covers 10 bases. The closer fit of TRBJ2-7 to the DNA end suggests the J call may be wrong. Germline CDR1 is SQVTM and CDR2 is ANQGSEA. This CDR3 spans 15 amino acids.